The entry below describes one T cell receptor beta chain. V dropped 6 bases and J dropped 4 bases, with 8 bases sitting between them. CDR3 length equals 12 residues. CDR1 and CDR2 from the germline V gene are SGHDN and FVKESK. This sample was included in a study of shared clonotypes between healthy human individuals. There were no recent acute infections or vaccinations among the donors, who were healthy HIV-negative adults. In the CD4+ fraction, cells were divided into CD45RA+ naive and CD45RA-negative memory subsets. Sequencing used immunoSEQ multiplex PCR; TCRdb keeps in-frame clones, though not all of them. The top ten clones hold less than 0.55% of a sample with over a million clones, roughly 98% of them seen once.

The chain is built from TRBV14 and TRBJ2-3; no reliable D call. Sequencing was done on a sample of naive CD4+ T cells sorted from blood. Subset noted: CD45RA+ positively selected. The origin of this receptor is a man in his thirties or forties in good health. The CDR3 DNA is TGTGCCAGCAGTCATGTGCCAGATACGCAGTATTTT. It encodes CASSHVPDTQYF. Looking up the rest from reference TRBV14 and TRBJ2-3 gives the full variable domain: EAGVTQFPSHSVIEKGQTVTLRCDPISGHDNLYWYRRVMGKEIKFLLHFVKESKQDESGMPNNRFLAERTGGTYSTLKVQPAELEDSGVYFCASSHVPDTQYFGPGTRLTVL.